The present TCR beta chain was sequenced within a study of T cells after yellow fever vaccination. Study conclusions and caveats: Reappearance after the booster was seen for most primary-vaccination clones, at 95% to 97% CD4 and 75% to 90% CD8.

TCRdb independently ran MiXCR on the 5' RACE reads; one entry per CDR3 protein. The sample lists 250,000 to 300,000 distinct CDR3 sequences, roughly 5% occurring once. This clonotype was recorded many times. Its target is unknown. Sequenced here: CD4+ T cells sorted from PBMCs, sampled on the day of the yellow fever booster vaccination. The sequence derives from a man aged 18 to 30 who received the YFV17D yellow fever vaccine.

CDR3 sequence reads: CASRGAGGNSYNEQFF. CDR3 DNA sequence: TGTGCCAGCAGGGGAGCGGGGGGTAACTCCTACAATGAGCAGTTCTTC. The chain carries TRBV6-5 and TRBJ2-1, with 9 bases aligning to TRBD2. V was clipped by 6 bases and J by 0 bases; unmatched bases: 6. Germline V lookup: CDR1 MNHEY, CDR2 SVGAGI. CDR3 length equals 16 residues.